This T cell receptor (beta chain) was documented in a study of neurological immune-mediated disorders (dated by TCRdb to about 2019). For the study in its entirety: Using UMI-based sequencing, the study compared peripheral blood TCR-beta repertoires from patients with HTLV-I-associated myelopathy (HAM/TSP), patients with multiple sclerosis, and healthy controls. Longitudinal samples, technical triplicates and paired sorted CD4+ and CD8+ T-cell subsets, alongside PBMC samples, were included among the 90 to 130 TCR-beta libraries. Longitudinal HAM/TSP and healthy donors were sampled at 3 time-points each (about 3-45 month intervals). Of the 68 subjects in the cohort, about 15 were HAM/TSP patients, about 35 were multiple sclerosis patients, and some 20 were healthy controls.

cDNA was synthesized by template-switch 5'RACE using a primer carrying a 10-nucleotide random unique molecular identifier by which each TCR transcript was tagged. Each sequencing run produced over 190 million TCR-beta sequences covering 15-18 subjects. Total RNA was extracted with the RNeasy kit. TCR-beta VDJ regions were amplified with primers for the TCR constant region and the 5'RACE anchor, using the KAPA Real-time Library Amplification kit. Sample indexes and Illumina adaptors were added in a first PCR, and a second PCR then increased library yield. After Ampure bead purification, the roughly 650 bp TCR product was size-selected on a 2% E-gel SizeSelection system. Library quality was checked on a Bioanalyzer, concentration was measured with Qubit, and libraries were quantified with the Kapa Library Quantification kit before pooling. An Illumina HiSeq 2500 sequenced the libraries paired-end 2 x 150 bp. To increase sequence diversity, about 25-30% phiX was spiked into each library pool. From the authors' description of their analysis: Quality-filtered reads were processed with the UMI-based MiGEC pipeline, and over 90% of raw TCR sequences were removed by the MiGEC pipeline during error correction. VDJ genes were aligned to IMGT germline references, and clonotypes were defined by unique CDR3 amino acid sequence plus V-J genes. Clonal expansion, Shannon diversity and CDR3 relatedness (CalcPairwiseDistances, ClusterSamples) were evaluated with VDJtools, and phylogenetic trees were built with CLCbio workbench. Clones with at least 8 unique UMIs were defined as expanded, with this threshold being based on coefficient-of-variation modelling across technical triplicates. Starting from the raw public reads, TCRdb applied fastp trimming at Q25, assembled clones with MiXCR and retained in-frame beta chains. Here each entry gathers all rows of one CDR3 protein and keeps the most common genes and DNA. The V and J calls were determined by TCRdb, not by the authors. Present in this sample are 67,000 or so distinct CDR3 sequences, around 13% of which were seen just once. 4.6% of the sample is held by the ten biggest clonotypes.

Many counts were recorded for this clonotype. Its antigen is not yet known. Base qualities are not recorded, but no much larger clone differs from it by a single base. Summary of the overall study and its limitations: Expanded clones from different subjects shared no identical CDR3 amino acid sequences, which suggests that TCR-beta repertoires were private in all groups. TCR clonal expansion was greatest in HAM/TSP patients and smallest in MS patients, who ranked below even healthy controls.

The sample's time point label, in plain terms: longitudinal time-point 1 (baseline). Libraries from unsorted PBMCs were made from 2 million PBMCs kept in RNAlater at -80 degrees C until RNA extraction. PBMCs were separated from peripheral blood using Ficoll-Hypaque density gradient centrifugation and then cryopreserved in liquid nitrogen. From the cysteine up to the phenylalanine, the CDR3 has a length of 13 residues. The DNA shown is the 39-base CDR3, in frame from base 1. The germline V gene (reference sequence) sets CDR1 to SGHNT and CDR2 to YYREEE. At the junction V is shortened by 3 bases and J by 7 bases, with 14 bases in between.

This chain joins TRBV5-4 to TRBJ2-7; matching of 6 bases hints at TRBD1 as the D gene. This sequence originates from a female donor with HTLV-1-associated myelopathy (HAM/TSP). The sample taken for sequencing was PBMCs. The nucleotide sequence reads TGTGCCAGCAGCTCCGGGCCGCAGGGGGAGCAGTACTTC. This translates into CASSSGPQGEQYF.